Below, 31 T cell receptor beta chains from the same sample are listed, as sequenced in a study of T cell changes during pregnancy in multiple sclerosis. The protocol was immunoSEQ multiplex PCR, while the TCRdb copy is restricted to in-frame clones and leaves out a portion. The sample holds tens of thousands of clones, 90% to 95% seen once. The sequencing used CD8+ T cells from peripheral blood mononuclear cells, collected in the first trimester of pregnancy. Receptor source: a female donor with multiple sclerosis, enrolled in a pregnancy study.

The CDR3 region is CASSSTGGAFGELFF. The CDR3 coding sequence is TGTGCCAGCAGCTCGACCGGGGGGGCATTCGGGGAGCTGTTTTTT. The rearrangement joins TRBV7-3 to TRBJ2-2, with 8 bases lining up with TRBD2. This CDR3 has 15 residues. V trimming: 4 bases; J trimming: 7 bases; junction bases outside the gene matches: 8. Germline V lookup: CDR1 SGHTA, CDR2 FQGTGA.

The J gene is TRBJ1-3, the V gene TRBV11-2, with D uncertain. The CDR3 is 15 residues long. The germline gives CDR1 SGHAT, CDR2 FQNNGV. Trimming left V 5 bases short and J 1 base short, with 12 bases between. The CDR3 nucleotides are TGTGCCAGCAGCGTCGGTCGCGGATCTGGAAACACCATATATTTT. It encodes CASSVGRGSGNTIYF.

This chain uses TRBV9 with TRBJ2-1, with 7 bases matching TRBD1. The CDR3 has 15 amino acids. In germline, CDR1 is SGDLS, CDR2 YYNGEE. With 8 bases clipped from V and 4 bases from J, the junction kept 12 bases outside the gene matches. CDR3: CASTLSGTDYNEQFF. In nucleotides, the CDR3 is TGTGCCAGTACCCTCTCCGGGACAGATTACAATGAGCAGTTCTTC. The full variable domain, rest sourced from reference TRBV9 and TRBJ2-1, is DSGVTQTPKHLITATGQRVTLRCSPRSGDLSVYWYQQSLDQGLQFLIQYYNGEERAKGNILERFSAQQFPDLHSELNLSSLELGDSALYFCASTLSGTDYNEQFFGPGTRLTVL.

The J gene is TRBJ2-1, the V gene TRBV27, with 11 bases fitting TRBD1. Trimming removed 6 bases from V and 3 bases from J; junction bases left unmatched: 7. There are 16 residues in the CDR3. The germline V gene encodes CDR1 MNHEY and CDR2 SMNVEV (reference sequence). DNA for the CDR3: TGTGCCAGCAGCCGGGGGGGGACAGGGGGCTACAATGAGCAGTTCTTC. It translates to CASSRGGTGGYNEQFF.

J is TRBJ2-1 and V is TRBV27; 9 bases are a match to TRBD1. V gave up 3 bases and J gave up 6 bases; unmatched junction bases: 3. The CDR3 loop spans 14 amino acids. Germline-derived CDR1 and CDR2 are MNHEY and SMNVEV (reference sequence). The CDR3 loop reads CASSFGTGFNEQFF. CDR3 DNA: TGTGCCAGCAGTTTCGGGACAGGGTTCAATGAGCAGTTCTTC.

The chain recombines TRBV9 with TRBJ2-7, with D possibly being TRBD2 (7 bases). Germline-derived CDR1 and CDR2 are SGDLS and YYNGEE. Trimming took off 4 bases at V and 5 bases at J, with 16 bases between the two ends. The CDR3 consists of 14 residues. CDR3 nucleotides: TGTGCCAGCAGCACAGAGGGGGGGATCGACGAGCAGTACTTC. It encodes CASSTEGGIDEQYF.

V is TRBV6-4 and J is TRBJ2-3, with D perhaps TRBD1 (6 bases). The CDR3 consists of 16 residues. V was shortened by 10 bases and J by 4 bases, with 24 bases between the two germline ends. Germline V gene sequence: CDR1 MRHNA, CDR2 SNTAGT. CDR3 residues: CATVIQGNFEADTQYF. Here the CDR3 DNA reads TGTGCCACTGTCATACAGGGTAATTTCGAGGCAGATACGCAGTATTTT.

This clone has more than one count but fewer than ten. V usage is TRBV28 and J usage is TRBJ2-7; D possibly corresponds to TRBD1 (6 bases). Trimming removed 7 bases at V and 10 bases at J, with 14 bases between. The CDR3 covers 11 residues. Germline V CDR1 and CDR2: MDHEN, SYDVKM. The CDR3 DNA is TGTGCCAGCACCAGACTCGGGACACAGTACTTC. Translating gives CASTRLGTQYF.

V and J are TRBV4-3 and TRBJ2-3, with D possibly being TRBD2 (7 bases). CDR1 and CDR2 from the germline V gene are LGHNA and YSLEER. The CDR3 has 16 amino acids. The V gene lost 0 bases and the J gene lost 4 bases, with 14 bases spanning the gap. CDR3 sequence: CASSQDSRGAPDTQYF. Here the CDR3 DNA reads TGCGCCAGCAGCCAAGATTCACGGGGGGCCCCAGATACGCAGTATTTT.

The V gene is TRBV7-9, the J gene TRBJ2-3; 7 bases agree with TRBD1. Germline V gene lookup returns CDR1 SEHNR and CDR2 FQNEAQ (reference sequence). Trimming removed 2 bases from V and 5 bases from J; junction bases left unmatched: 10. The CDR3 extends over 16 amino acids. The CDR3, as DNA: TGTGCCAGCAGCTTATGGGACAGTGGCGTGGGAGATACGCAGTATTTT. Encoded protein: CASSLWDSGVGDTQYF.

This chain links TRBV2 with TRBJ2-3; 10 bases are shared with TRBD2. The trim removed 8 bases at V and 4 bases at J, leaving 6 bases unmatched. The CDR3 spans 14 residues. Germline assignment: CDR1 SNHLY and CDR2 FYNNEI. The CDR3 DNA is TGTGCCAGCCTAAAGCGGGAGGGCCCAGATACGCAGTATTTT. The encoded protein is CASLKREGPDTQYF.

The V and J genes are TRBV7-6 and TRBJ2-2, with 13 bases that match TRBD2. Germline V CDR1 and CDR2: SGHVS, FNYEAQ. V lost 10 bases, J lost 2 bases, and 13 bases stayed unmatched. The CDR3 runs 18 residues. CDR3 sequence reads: CAIGSLTSGGANTGELFF. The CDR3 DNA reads TGTGCCATAGGCTCCCTTACTAGCGGGGGGGCCAACACCGGGGAGCTGTTTTTT.

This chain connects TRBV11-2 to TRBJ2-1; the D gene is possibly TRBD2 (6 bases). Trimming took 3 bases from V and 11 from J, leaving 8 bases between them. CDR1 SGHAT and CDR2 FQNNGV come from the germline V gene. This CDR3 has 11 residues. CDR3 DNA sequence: TGTGCCAGCAGCTTGGGGGGAAAGCAGTTCTTC. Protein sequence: CASSLGGKQFF.

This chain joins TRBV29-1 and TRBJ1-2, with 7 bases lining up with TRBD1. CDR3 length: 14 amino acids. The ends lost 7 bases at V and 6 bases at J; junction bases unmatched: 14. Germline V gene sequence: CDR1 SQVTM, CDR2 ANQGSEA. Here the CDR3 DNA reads TGCAGCGCTAACGTAGGGGGCATTCGGGATGGCTACACCTTC. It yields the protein CSANVGGIRDGYTF.

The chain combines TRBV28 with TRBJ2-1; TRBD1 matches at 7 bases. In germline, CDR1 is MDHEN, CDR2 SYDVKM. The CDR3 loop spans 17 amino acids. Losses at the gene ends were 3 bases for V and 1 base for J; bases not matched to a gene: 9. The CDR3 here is CASSLPTGALSYNEQFF. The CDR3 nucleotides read TGTGCCAGCAGTTTGCCTACAGGGGCCTTATCCTACAATGAGCAGTTCTTC. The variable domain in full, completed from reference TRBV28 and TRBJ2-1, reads DVKVTQSSRYLVKRTGEKVFLECVQDMDHENMFWYRQDPGLGLRLIYFSYDVKMKEKGDIPEGYSVSREKKERFSLILESASTNQTSMYLCASSLPTGALSYNEQFFGPGTRLTVL.

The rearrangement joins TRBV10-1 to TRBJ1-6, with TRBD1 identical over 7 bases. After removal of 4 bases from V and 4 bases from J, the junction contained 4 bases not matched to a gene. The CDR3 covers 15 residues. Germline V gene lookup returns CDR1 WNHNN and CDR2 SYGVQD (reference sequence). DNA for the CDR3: TGCGCCAGCAGTGGGCCGGACAGGTATAATTCACCCCTCCACTTT. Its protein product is CASSGPDRYNSPLHF.

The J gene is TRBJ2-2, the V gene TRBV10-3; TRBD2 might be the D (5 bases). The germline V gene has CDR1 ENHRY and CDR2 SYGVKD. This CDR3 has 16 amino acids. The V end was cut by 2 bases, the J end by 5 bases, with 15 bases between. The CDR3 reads CAISEVETSGTGELFF. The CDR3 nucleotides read TGTGCCATCAGTGAGGTTGAGACTTCGGGGACCGGGGAGCTGTTTTTT.

The CDR3: CASSRGLAGIYEQYF. As DNA, the CDR3 is TGTGCCAGCAGCCGTGGACTAGCGGGCATCTACGAGCAGTACTTC. The V and J genes are TRBV14 and TRBJ2-7, with 11 bases lining up with TRBD2. The CDR3 is made up of 15 amino acids. J was trimmed by 3 bases and V by 4 bases; bases with no gene match: 5. The germline CDR1 and CDR2 sequences are SGHDN and FVKESK.

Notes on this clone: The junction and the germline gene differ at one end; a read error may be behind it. The DNA for the CDR3 is TGTGCCAGCACTGAAGCGGGACAGATCTACTACAATGAGCAGTTCTTC. Its protein is CASTEAGQIYYNEQFF. The chain couples TRBV2 to TRBJ2-1; D assignment may be TRBD1 or TRBD2 (7 bases each). The germline V gene has CDR1 SNHLY and CDR2 FYNNEI. CDR3 length equals 16 residues.

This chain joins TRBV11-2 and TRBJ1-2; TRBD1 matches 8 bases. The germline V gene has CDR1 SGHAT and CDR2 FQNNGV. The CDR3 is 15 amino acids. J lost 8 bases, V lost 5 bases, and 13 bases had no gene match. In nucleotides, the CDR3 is TGTGCCAGCAGCCCGGCTCAGGGGGCGTCTCAGGGCTACACCTTC. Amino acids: CASSPAQGASQGYTF.

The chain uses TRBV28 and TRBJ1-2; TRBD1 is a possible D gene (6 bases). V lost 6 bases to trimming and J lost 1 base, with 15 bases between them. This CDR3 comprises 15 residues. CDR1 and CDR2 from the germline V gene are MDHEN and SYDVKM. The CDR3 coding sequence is TGTGCCAGCAGGTTTCTACAGGGAAGTAACTATGGCTACACCTTC. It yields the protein CASRFLQGSNYGYTF.

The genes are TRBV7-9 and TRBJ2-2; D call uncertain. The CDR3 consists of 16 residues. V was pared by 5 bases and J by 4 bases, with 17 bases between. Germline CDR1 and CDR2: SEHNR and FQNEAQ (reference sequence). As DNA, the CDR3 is TGTGCCAGCAGCCTACCGCCCCGGCAGGTCACCGGGGAGCTGTTTTTT. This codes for CASSLPPRQVTGELFF.

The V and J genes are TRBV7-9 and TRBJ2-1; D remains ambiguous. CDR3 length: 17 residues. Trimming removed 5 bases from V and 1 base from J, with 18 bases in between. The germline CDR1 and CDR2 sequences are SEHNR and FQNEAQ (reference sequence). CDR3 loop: CASSDTRNSPSYNEQFF. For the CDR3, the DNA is TGTGCCAGCAGCGACACAAGGAACTCTCCTTCCTACAATGAGCAGTTCTTC.

In nucleotides, the CDR3 is TGTGCCATCAGTGGGGGGGGTAGCAATCAGCCCCAGCATTTT. Translating gives CAISGGGSNQPQHF. The gene calls are TRBV10-3 and TRBJ1-5, with D perhaps matching TRBD1 (5 bases). The V end lost 4 bases, the J end lost 0 bases, and 7 bases lay between the germline ends. The CDR3 spans 14 residues. Germline values: CDR1 ENHRY, CDR2 SYGVKD.

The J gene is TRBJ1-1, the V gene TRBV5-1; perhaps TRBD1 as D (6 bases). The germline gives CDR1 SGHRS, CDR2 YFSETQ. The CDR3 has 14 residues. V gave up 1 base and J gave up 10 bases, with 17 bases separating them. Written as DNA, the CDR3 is TGCGCCAGCAGCTTGAGAAGCGGGGGCCACCGAGCTTTCTTT. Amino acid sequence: CASSLRSGGHRAFF.

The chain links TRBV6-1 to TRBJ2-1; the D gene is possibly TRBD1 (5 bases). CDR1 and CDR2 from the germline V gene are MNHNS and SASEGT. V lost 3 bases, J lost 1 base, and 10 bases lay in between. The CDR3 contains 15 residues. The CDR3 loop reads CASSEGQGSYNEQFF. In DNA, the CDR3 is TGTGCCAGCAGTGAGGGGCAGGGATCCTACAATGAGCAGTTCTTC.

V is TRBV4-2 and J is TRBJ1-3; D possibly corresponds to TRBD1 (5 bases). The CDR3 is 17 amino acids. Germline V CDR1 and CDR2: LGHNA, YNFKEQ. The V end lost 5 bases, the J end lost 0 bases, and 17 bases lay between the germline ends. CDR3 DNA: TGTGCCAGCAGCTCCCGGGACTCCGGCGGCTCTGGAAACACCATATATTTT. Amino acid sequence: CASSSRDSGGSGNTIYF.

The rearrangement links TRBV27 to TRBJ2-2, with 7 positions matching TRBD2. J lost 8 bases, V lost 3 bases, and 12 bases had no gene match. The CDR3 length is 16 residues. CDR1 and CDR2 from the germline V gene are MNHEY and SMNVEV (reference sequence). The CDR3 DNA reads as TGTGCCAGCAGTTTGGGGATAAGCGGGGTATGGGGGGAGCTGTTTTTT. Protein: CASSLGISGVWGELFF.

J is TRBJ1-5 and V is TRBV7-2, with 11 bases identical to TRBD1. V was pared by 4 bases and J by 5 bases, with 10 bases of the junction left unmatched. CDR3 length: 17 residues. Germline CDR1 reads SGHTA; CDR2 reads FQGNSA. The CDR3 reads CASSSYGQGATDQPQHF. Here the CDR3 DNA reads TGTGCCAGCAGCTCGTACGGACAGGGGGCAACGGATCAGCCCCAGCATTTT.

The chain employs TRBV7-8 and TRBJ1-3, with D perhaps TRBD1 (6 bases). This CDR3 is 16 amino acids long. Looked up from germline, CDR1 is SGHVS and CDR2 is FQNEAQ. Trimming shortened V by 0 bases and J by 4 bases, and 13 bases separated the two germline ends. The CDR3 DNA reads TGTGCCAGCAGCTTAGCGCCCCGGGGGGCCGGAAACACCATATATTTT. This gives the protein CASSLAPRGAGNTIYF. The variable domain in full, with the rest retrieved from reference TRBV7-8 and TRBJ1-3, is GAGVSQSPRYKVAKRGQDVALRCDPISGHVSLFWYQQALGQGPEFLTYFQNEAQLDKSGLPSDRFFAERPEGSVSTLKIQRTQQEDSAVYLCASSLAPRGAGNTIYFGEGSWLTVV.

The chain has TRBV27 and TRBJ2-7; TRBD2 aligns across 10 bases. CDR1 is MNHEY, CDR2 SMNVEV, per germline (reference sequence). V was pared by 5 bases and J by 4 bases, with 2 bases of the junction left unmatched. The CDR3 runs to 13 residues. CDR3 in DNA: TGTGCCAGCAGTCCGGGACTAGCGTACGAGCAGTACTTC. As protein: CASSPGLAYEQYF.